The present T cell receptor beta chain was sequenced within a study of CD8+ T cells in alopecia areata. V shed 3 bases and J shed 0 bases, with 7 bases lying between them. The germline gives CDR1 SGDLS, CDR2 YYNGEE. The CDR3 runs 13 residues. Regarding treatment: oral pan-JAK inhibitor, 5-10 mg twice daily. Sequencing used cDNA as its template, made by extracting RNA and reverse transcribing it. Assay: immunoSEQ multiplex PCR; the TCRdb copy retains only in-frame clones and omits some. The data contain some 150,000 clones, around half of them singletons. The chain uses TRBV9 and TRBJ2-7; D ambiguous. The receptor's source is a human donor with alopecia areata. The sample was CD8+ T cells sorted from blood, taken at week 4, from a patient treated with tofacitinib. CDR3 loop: CASSGDGSYEQYF. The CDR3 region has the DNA TGTGCCAGCAGCGGAGACGGCTCCTACGAGCAGTACTTC.